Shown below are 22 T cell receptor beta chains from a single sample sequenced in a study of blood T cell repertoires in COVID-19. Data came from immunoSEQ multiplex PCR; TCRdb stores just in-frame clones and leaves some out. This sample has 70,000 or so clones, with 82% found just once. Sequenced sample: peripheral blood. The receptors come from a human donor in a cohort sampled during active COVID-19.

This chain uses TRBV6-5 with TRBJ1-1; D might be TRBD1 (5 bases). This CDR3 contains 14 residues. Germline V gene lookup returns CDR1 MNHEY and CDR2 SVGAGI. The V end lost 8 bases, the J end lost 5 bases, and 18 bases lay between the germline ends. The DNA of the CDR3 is TGTGCCAGCGGATCCGGGGGATGGGGGACTGAAGCTTTCTTT. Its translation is CASGSGGWGTEAFF.

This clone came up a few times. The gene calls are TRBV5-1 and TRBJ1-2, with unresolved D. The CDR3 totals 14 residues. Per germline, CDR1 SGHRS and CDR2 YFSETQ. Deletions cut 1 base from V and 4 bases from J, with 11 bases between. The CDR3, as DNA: TGCGCCAGCAGCTTGTCCGCGGGAGGCTATGGCTACACCTTC. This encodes CASSLSAGGYGYTF.

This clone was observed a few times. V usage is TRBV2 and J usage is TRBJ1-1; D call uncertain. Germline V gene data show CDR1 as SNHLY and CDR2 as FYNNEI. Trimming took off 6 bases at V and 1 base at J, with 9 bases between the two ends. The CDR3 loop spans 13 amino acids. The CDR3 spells CASSWHQNTEAFF. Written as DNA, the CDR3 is TGTGCCAGCAGCTGGCACCAGAACACTGAAGCTTTCTTT.

Written as DNA, the CDR3 is TGTGCCAGCAGGAGACAGGGGGCGGAAGAGCAGTACTTC. Amino acids: CASRRQGAEEQYF. The J gene is TRBJ2-7, the V gene TRBV12-3 or TRBV12-4; 10 bases align to TRBD1. This CDR3 is built from 13 residues. The ends lost 6 bases at V and 7 bases at J; junction bases unmatched: 6.

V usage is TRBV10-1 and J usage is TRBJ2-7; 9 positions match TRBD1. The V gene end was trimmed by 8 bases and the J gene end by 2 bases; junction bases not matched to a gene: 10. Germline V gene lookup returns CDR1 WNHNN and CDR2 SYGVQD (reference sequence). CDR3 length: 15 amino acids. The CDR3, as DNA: TGCGCCAGCGGTACAACCGGGACAGGGACCTACGAGCAGTACTTC. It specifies CASGTTGTGTYEQYF.

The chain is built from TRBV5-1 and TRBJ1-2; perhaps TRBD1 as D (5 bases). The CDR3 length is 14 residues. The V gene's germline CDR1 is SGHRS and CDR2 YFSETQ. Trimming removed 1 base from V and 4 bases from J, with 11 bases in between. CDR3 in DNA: TGCGCCAGCAGCTTGTACCAGGGTTCCTATGGCTACACCTTC. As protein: CASSLYQGSYGYTF. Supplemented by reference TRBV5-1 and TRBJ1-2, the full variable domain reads KAGVTQTPRYLIKTRGQQVTLSCSPISGHRSVSWYQQTPGQGLQFLFEYFSETQRNKGNFPGRFSGRQFSNSRSEMNVSTLELGDSALYLCASSLYQGSYGYTFGSGTRLTVV.

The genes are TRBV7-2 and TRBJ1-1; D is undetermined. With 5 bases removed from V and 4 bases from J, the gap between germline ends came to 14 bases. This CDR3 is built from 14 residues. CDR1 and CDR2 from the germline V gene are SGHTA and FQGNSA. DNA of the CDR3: TGTGCCAGCAGCCTCTTTACAGCAGCCACTGAAGCTTTCTTT. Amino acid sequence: CASSLFTAATEAFF.

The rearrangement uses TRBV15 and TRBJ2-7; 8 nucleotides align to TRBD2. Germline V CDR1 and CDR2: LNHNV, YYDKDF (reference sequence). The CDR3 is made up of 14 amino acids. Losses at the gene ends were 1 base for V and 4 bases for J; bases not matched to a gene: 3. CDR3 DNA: TGTGCCACCAGCAGAGCCGGGGGGGCTTACGAGCAGTACTTC. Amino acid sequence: CATSRAGGAYEQYF.

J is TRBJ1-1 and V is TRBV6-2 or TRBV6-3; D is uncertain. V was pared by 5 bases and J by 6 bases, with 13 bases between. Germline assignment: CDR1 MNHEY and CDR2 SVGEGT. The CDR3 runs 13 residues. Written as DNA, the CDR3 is TGTGCCAGCAGTCACCGTCTCGCGGCTGAAGCTTTCTTT. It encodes CASSHRLAAEAFF.

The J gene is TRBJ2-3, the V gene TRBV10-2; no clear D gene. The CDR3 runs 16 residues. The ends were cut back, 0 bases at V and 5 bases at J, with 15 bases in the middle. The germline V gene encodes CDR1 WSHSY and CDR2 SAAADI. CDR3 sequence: CASSESALAIRDTQYF. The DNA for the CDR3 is TGCGCCAGCAGTGAGTCAGCACTTGCGATAAGAGATACGCAGTATTTT.

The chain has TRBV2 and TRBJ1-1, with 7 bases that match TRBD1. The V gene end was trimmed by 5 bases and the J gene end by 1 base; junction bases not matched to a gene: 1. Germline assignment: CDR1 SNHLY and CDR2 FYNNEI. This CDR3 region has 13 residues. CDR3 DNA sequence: TGTGCCAGCAGTCGACAGGGGAACACTGAAGCTTTCTTT. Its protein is CASSRQGNTEAFF.

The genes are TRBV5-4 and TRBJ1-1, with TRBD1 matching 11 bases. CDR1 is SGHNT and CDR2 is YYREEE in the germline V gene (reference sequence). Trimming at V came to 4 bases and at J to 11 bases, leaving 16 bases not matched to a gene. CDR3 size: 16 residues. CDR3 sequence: CASSKGQGDTHSWAFF. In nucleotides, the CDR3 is TGTGCCAGCAGCAAGGGACAGGGGGACACCCATTCTTGGGCTTTCTTT.

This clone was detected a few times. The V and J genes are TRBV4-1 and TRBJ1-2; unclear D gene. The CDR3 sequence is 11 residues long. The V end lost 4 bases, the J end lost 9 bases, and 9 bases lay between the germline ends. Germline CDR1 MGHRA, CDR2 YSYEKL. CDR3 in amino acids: CASSRDGRYTF. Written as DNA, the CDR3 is TGCGCCAGCAGCCGAGACGGTCGCTACACCTTC.

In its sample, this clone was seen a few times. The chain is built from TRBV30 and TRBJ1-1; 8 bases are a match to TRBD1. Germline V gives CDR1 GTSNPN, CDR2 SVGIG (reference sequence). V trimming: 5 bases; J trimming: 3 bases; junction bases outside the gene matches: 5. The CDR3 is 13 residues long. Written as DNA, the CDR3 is TGTGCCTGGCGCAGGGGGCTGGACACTGAAGCTTTCTTT. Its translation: CAWRRGLDTEAFF.

DNA for the CDR3: TGTGCCACCCCCCCAGACAGCTCCTACGAGCAGTACTTC. The encoded protein is CATPPDSSYEQYF. The chain is built from TRBV24-1 and TRBJ2-7; the D gene is possibly TRBD1 (5 bases). Germline V lookup: CDR1 KGHDR, CDR2 SFDVKD. CDR3 length equals 13 residues. V lost 9 bases to trimming and J lost 0 bases, with 11 bases between them.

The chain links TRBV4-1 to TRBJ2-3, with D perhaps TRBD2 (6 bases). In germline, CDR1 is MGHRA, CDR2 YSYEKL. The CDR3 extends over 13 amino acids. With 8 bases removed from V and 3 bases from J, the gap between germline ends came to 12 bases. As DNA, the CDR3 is TGCGCCAGCGGCGAAGCGGGTACAGATACGCAGTATTTT. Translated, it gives CASGEAGTDTQYF.

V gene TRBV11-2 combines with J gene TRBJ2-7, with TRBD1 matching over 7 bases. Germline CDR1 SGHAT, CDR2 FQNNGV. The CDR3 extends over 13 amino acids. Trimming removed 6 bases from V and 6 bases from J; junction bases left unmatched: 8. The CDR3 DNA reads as TGTGCCAGCAGGCGTCAGGGGGTCGGCGAGCAGTACTTC. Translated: CASRRQGVGEQYF.

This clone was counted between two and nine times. CDR3 DNA: TGTGCCACCAGCAGAACCTGGACAGGTTACTACGAGCAGTACTTC. Amino acid sequence: CATSRTWTGYYEQYF. The chain recombines TRBV15 with TRBJ2-7, with TRBD1 identical over 7 bases. From germline, CDR1 is LNHNV and CDR2 YYDKDF (reference sequence). The CDR3 consists of 15 residues. V trimming: 2 bases; J trimming: 3 bases; junction bases outside the gene matches: 7.

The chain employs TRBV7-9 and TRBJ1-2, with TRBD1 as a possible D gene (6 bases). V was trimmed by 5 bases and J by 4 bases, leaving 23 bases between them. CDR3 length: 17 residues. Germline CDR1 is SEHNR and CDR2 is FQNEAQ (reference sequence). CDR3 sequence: CASSPKFWDTTSYGYTF. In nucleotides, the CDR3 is TGTGCCAGCAGCCCGAAGTTCTGGGACACTACTAGCTATGGCTACACCTTC.

The DNA of the CDR3 is TGTGCCAGCAGCTTCCGGACAGGGTCGAAATTAATCGCGAACACCGGGGAGCTGTTTTTT. Its protein product is CASSFRTGSKLIANTGELFF. This chain connects TRBV3-1 (or the pseudogene TRBV3-2) to TRBJ2-2; 8 bases align to TRBD1. V gave up 5 bases and J gave up 0 bases; unmatched junction bases: 17. Germline values: CDR1 LGHDT, CDR2 YNNKEL (reference sequence). The CDR3 is 20 amino acids.

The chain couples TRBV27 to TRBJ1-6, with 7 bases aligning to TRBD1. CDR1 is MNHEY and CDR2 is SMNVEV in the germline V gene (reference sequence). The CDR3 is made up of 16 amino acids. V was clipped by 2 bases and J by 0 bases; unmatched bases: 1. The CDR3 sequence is CASSLEGASYNSPLHF. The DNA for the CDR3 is TGTGCCAGCAGTTTAGAGGGGGCCTCCTATAATTCACCCCTCCACTTT.

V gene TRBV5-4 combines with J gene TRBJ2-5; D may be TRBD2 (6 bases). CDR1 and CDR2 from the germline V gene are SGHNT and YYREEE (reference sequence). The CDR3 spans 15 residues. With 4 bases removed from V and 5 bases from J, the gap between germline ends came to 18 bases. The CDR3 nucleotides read TGTGCCAGCAGCCATTACCGGGACTCGTTGGAGACCCAGTACTTC. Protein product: CASSHYRDSLETQYF.